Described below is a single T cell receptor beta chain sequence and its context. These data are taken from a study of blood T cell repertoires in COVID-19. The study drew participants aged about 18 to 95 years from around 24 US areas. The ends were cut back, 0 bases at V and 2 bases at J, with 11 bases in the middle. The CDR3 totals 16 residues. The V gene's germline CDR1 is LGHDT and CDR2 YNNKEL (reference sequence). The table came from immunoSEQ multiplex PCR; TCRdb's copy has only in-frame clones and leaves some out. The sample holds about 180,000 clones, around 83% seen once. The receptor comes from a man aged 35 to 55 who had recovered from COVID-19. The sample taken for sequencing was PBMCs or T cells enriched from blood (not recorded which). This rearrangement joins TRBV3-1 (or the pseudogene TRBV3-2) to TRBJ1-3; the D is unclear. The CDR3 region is CASSQEGLSTGNTIYF. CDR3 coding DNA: TGTGCCAGCAGCCAAGAGGGCCTAAGTACTGGAAACACCATATATTTT.